This T cell receptor beta chain comes out of a study of shared clonotypes between healthy human individuals. Regarding the study as a whole: Clonotypes which were not shared had lower generation probabilities than clonotypes that all four donors shared. Shared clonotypes: approximately 5% naive CD4, around 3.5% naive CD8, roughly 2.2% memory CD4, approximately 0.41% memory CD8.

A CD45RA+ naive subset and a CD45RA-negative memory subset were split from CD4+ cells. Turning to this clone: Its target is unknown.

In the original processing: Filtering differed, since immunoSEQ gave only junction sequences and no quality scores. Measured with immunoSEQ multiplex PCR; TCRdb has only the in-frame clones, and not every one. From that table come the V and J calls and clone size; the DNA was used to work out D and trimming. The table includes more than 2 million clones, 95% detected once. The CDR3 has 15 residues. Trimming shortened V by 1 base and J by 1 base, and 9 bases separated the two germline ends. Per the germline V gene, CDR1 is SGHKS and CDR2 is YYEKEE (reference sequence). The sequence was obtained from a man younger than 35 in good health. The sample taken for sequencing was naive CD4+ T cells sorted from blood. Subset denoted: CD45RA+ positively selected. The genes are TRBV5-5 and TRBJ2-1; perhaps TRBD2 as D (5 bases). CDR3 loop: CASSLLRVSYNEQFF. In DNA form, the CDR3 reads TGTGCCAGCAGCTTGCTGAGGGTATCCTACAATGAGCAGTTCTTC. The variable domain in full, with the rest retrieved from reference TRBV5-5 and TRBJ2-1, is DAGVTQSPTHLIKTRGQQVTLRCSPISGHKSVSWYQQVLGQGPQFIFQYYEKEERGRGNFPDRFSARQFPNYSSELNVNALLLGDSALYLCASSLLRVSYNEQFFGPGTRLTVL.